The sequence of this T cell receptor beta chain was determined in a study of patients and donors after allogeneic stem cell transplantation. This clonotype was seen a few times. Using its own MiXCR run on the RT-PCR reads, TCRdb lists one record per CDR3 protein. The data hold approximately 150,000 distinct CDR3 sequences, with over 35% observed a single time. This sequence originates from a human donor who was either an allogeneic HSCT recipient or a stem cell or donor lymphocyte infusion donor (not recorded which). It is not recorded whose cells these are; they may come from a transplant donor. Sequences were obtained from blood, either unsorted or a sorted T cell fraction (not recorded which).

CDR3 in amino acids: CASSEYGGTGANVLTF. CDR3 sequence (DNA): TGTGCCAGCAGTGAATATGGAGGGACTGGGGCCAACGTCCTGACTTTC. The chain joins TRBV25-1 to TRBJ2-6; the D gene is possibly TRBD2 (6 bases). Germline CDR1 and CDR2: MGHDK and SYGVNS. The CDR3 has 16 residues. The V and J ends lost 0 bases and 2 bases respectively, with 8 bases between them.